Below are 14 T cell receptor beta chains sequenced from a single sample in a study of neurological immune-mediated disorders. MiXCR, run by TCRdb on the 5' RACE reads, gives a single entry per CDR3 protein. The table shows 25,000 to 40,000 distinct CDR3 sequences, with about 1.6% occurring only once. Material: PBMCs. The receptors originated from a woman in her twenties or thirties with multiple sclerosis.

This clonotype was seen repeatedly, ten times or more. V gene TRBV15 combines with J gene TRBJ2-7, with D possibly being TRBD1 (6 bases). The ends were cut back, 2 bases at V and 6 bases at J, with 17 bases in the middle. The CDR3 contains 15 residues. Germline assignment: CDR1 LNHNV and CDR2 YYDKDF (reference sequence). Here the CDR3 reads CATSRMTGWAIEQYF. CDR3 DNA: TGTGCCACCAGCAGAATGACAGGATGGGCCATCGAGCAGTACTTC.

Ten or more counts support this clonotype. This chain joins TRBV6-5 and TRBJ2-5, with D perhaps TRBD2 (5 bases). CDR3 length equals 13 residues. Germline V gene sequence: CDR1 MNHEY, CDR2 SVGAGI. V lost 2 bases and J 7 bases, leaving 11 bases between the germline ends. CDR3 residues: CASSYIPGVTQYF. The CDR3 nucleotides are TGTGCCAGCAGTTACATTCCCGGGGTGACCCAGTACTTC.

In its sample, this clonotype was seen many times. The rearrangement uses TRBV7-2 and TRBJ1-1, with TRBD1 matching 9 bases. Germline-derived CDR1 and CDR2 are SGHTA and FQGNSA. CDR3 size: 14 residues. The junction had 6 bases not matched to a gene; V was cut back by 5 bases and J by 5 bases. The DNA of the CDR3 is TGTGCCAGCAGCCCCCGACAGGGGGGGACTGAAGCTTTCTTT. This codes for CASSPRQGGTEAFF.

This clonotype was counted at least ten times. The rearrangement links TRBV5-5 to TRBJ2-2; D is ambiguous. The length of the CDR3 is 12 residues. V dropped 4 bases and J dropped 2 bases, with 3 bases sitting between them. Germline V gives CDR1 SGHKS, CDR2 YYEKEE (reference sequence). The CDR3 DNA reads as TGTGCCAGCAGCCGAAACACCGGGGAGCTGTTTTTT. This sequence encodes CASSRNTGELFF.

This clonotype was picked up many times. The gene calls are TRBV20-1 and TRBJ2-2, with a weak D call TRBD2 (5 bases). The CDR3 runs 12 residues. Trimming took 2 bases from V and 4 from J, leaving 5 bases between them. Germline-derived CDR1 and CDR2 are DFQATT and SNEGSKA (reference sequence). CDR3 amino acids: CSARRGTGELFF. The CDR3, as DNA: TGCAGTGCTAGACGGGGCACCGGGGAGCTGTTTTTT.

This clonotype has ten or more counts. The CDR3: CASRLAGGPLEETQYF. CDR3 sequence (DNA): TGTGCCAGTAGGCTAGCGGGGGGGCCGCTTGAAGAGACCCAGTACTTC. This chain connects TRBV19 to TRBJ2-5; 12 bases are a match to TRBD2. The CDR3 totals 16 residues. V gave up 6 bases and J gave up 3 bases; unmatched junction bases: 8. The germline gives CDR1 LNHDA, CDR2 SQIVND (reference sequence). Together with reference TRBV19 and TRBJ2-5, the CDR3 gives the full variable domain: DGGITQSPKYLFRKEGQNVTLSCEQNLNHDAMYWYRQDPGQGLRLIYYSQIVNDFQKGDIAEGYSVSREKKESFPLTVTSAQKNPTAFYLCASRLAGGPLEETQYFGPGTRLLVL.

This clonotype was detected many times. The V and J genes are TRBV7-8 and TRBJ2-5; D unresolved. The germline V gene encodes CDR1 SGHVS and CDR2 FQNEAQ. CDR3 length: 15 amino acids. The V and J ends lost 3 bases and 3 bases respectively, with 14 bases between them. The CDR3: CASSFNRRWEETQYF. CDR3 bases: TGTGCCAGCAGCTTCAACCGCCGATGGGAAGAGACCCAGTACTTC.

This clonotype was seen many times. Here the CDR3 DNA reads TGTGCCAGCAGCCAACGGTCCTTAAACTATGGCTACACCTTC. Translating gives CASSQRSLNYGYTF. This chain uses TRBV3-1 with TRBJ1-2; no clear D gene. The CDR3 runs to 14 residues. Germline V gene sequence: CDR1 LGHDT, CDR2 YNNKEL (reference sequence). V lost 2 bases and J lost 2, with 9 bases in between.

The table lists this clonotype with many counts. V gene TRBV25-1 combines with J gene TRBJ1-2, with 9 bases identical to TRBD1. This CDR3 contains 19 residues. V trimming: 0 bases; J trimming: 5 bases; junction bases outside the gene matches: 16. Germline V gives CDR1 MGHDK, CDR2 SYGVNS. This chain's CDR3 is CASSEYSTWPGTGIYGYTF. The DNA of the CDR3 is TGTGCCAGCAGTGAATATTCCACCTGGCCCGGGACAGGGATTTATGGCTACACCTTC.

This clonotype was found many times. This rearrangement joins TRBV20-1 to TRBJ2-3; 10 positions match TRBD2. V lost 2 bases to trimming and J lost 1 base; unmatched junction nucleotides: 3. Germline loops: CDR1 DFQATT, CDR2 SNEGSKA (reference sequence). CDR3 length equals 15 residues. This CDR3 reads CSARSSGGGTDTQYF. The DNA of the CDR3 is TGCAGTGCTAGATCCAGCGGGGGGGGCACAGATACGCAGTATTTT.

This clonotype was seen ten or more times. V usage is TRBV20-1 and J usage is TRBJ2-2, with D perhaps being TRBD1 or TRBD2 (7 bases each). The CDR3 length is 17 residues. Germline V lookup: CDR1 DFQATT, CDR2 SNEGSKA (reference sequence). Deletions cut 5 bases from V and 7 bases from J, with 26 bases between. The DNA for the CDR3 is TGCAGTGCTCACACACAGGGGAGGGGAGAGCGGGGCGGGGAGCTGTTTTTT. Translating it yields CSAHTQGRGERGGELFF.

The sample holds many counts of this clonotype. The chain joins TRBV12-3 or TRBV12-4 to TRBJ1-5; 11 bases are a match to TRBD1. This CDR3 spans 14 amino acids. Unmatched junction bases numbered 3, after V lost 5 bases and J lost 6 bases. DNA for the CDR3: TGTGCCAGCAGTCTAGGGACAGGGGGTCAGCCCCAGCATTTT. Residues: CASSLGTGGQPQHF.

This clonotype was counted ten times or more. The CDR3 nucleotides read TGTGCCACCAGTGAGCGGACAGGGGGCCTCGACAATGAGCAGTTCTTC. Protein sequence: CATSERTGGLDNEQFF. This chain links TRBV24-1 with TRBJ2-1; 11 nucleotides match TRBD1. This CDR3 is 16 amino acids long. J lost 5 bases, V lost 4 bases, and 6 bases had no gene match. Germline CDR1 is KGHDR and CDR2 is SFDVKD.

This clonotype has a count of ten or more. The chain combines TRBV29-1 with TRBJ2-4, with unresolved D. The length of the CDR3 is 12 residues. V gave up 7 bases and J gave up 5 bases, with 12 bases separating them. Per the germline V gene, CDR1 is SQVTM and CDR2 is ANQGSEA. CDR3 in DNA: TGCAGCGCCCGAGGTGGAGAAAACATTCAGTACTTC. Its translation is CSARGGENIQYF. The variable domain in full, completed from reference TRBV29-1 and TRBJ2-4, reads SAVISQKPSRDICQRGTSLTIQCQVDSQVTMMFWYRQQPGQSLTLIATANQGSEATYESGFVIDKFPISRPNLTFSTLTVSNMSPEDSSIYLCSARGGENIQYFGAGTRLSVL.